This T cell receptor beta chain was recorded in a study of T cells in Graves' hyperthyroidism and ophthalmopathy. Regarding the study as a whole: Most thyroid clonotypes that were expanded above 0.001 also turned up in blood. The model predicted ophthalmopathy a median around six months before onset. Separation of ophthalmopathy from stable hyperthyroidism was achieved by a 13 V-J model.

In the case of this clonotype: Its antigen is undetermined.

The investigators amplified TCR beta CDR3 regions from RNA transcripts. First-round RT-PCR targeting the TCR CDR3 was performed with the HTBI primer set. Via MiXCR, TCRdb re-called the multiplex PCR reads, giving one row per CDR3 protein. Of approximately 510,000 distinct CDR3 sequences listed, around 50% are singletons. For the diagnoses, clinical symptoms, serum thyroxine and TRAb, thyroid ultrasound and orbital computed tomography were used. The CDR3 spans 16 residues. The V end lost 5 bases, the J end lost 2 bases, and 13 bases lay between the germline ends. Germline-derived CDR1 and CDR2 are SEHNR and FQNEAQ (reference sequence).

The sample was peripheral blood or thyroid tissue (not recorded which). The chain is built from TRBV7-9 and TRBJ2-6, with D unclear. This sequence was found in an adult woman with Graves' disease, either hyperthyroidism or ophthalmopathy (not recorded which). DNA of the CDR3: TGTGCCAGCAGCCAAGAGGTTGGGACTGGGGCCAACGTCCTGACTTTC. Protein product: CASSQEVGTGANVLTF.